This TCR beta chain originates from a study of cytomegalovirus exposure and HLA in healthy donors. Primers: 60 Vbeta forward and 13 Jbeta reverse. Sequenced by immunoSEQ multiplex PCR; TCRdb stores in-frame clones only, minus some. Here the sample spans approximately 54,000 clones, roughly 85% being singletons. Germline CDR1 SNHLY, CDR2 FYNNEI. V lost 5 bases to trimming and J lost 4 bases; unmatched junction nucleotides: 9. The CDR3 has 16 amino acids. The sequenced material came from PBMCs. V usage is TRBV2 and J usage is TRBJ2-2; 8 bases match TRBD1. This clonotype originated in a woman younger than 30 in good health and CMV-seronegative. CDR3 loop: CASSPGGQGGTGELFF. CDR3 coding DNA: TGTGCCAGCAGTCCTGGCGGACAGGGTGGCACCGGGGAGCTGTTTTTT.